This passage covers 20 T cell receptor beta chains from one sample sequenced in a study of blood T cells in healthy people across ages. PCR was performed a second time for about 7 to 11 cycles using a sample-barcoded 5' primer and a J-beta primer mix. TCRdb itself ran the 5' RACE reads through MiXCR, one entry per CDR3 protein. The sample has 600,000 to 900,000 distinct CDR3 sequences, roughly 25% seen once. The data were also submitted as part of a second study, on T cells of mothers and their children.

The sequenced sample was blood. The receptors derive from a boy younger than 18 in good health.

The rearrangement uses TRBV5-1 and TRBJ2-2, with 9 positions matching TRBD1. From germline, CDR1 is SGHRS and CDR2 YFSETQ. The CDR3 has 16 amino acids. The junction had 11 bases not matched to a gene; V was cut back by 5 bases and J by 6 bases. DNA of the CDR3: TGCGCCAGCAGTAACAAACCGGACAGGGGCGCCGGGGAGCTGTTTTTT. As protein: CASSNKPDRGAGELFF.

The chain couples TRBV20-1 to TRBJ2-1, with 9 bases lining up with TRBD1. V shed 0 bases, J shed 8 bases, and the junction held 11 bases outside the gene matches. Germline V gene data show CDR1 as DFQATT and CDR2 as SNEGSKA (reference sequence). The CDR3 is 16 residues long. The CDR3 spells CSARDAPGQGGDEQFF. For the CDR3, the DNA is TGCAGTGCTAGAGATGCCCCGGGACAGGGAGGCGATGAGCAGTTCTTC.

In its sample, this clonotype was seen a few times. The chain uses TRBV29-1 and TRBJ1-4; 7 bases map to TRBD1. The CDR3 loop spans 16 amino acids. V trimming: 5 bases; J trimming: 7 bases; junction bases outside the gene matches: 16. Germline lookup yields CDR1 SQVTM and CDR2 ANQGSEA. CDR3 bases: TGCAGCGTTTTCGAGCAGCGGGACAGCTTTGGTGAAAAACTGTTTTTT. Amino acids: CSVFEQRDSFGEKLFF.

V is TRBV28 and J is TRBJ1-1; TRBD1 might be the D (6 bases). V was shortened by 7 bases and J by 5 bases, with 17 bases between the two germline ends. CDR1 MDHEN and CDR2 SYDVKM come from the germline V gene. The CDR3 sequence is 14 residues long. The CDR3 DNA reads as TGTGCCAGCACCGAGACCGGGACACAGACTGAAGCTTTCTTT. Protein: CASTETGTQTEAFF.

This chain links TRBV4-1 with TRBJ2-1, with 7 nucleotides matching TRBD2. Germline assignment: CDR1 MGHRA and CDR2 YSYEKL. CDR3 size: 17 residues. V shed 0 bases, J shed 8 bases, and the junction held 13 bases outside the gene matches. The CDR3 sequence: CASSQDTSDYILDEQFF. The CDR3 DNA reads TGCGCCAGCAGCCAAGATACTAGCGACTATATCCTGGATGAGCAGTTCTTC.

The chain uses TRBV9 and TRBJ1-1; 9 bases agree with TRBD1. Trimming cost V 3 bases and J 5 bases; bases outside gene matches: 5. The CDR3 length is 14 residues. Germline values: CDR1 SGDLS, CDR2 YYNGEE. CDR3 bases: TGTGCCAGCAGCGATGGGACAGGGAGAACTGAAGCTTTCTTT. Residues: CASSDGTGRTEAFF. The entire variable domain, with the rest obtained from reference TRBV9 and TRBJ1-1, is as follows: DSGVTQTPKHLITATGQRVTLRCSPRSGDLSVYWYQQSLDQGLQFLIQYYNGEERAKGNILERFSAQQFPDLHSELNLSSLELGDSALYFCASSDGTGRTEAFFGQGTRLTVV.

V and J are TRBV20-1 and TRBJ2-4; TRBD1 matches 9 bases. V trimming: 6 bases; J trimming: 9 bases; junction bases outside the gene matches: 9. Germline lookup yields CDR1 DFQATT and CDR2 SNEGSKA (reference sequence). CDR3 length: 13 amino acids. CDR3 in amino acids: CSAPGTGNFIQYF. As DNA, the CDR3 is TGCAGTGCCCCCGGGACAGGGAATTTCATTCAGTACTTC.

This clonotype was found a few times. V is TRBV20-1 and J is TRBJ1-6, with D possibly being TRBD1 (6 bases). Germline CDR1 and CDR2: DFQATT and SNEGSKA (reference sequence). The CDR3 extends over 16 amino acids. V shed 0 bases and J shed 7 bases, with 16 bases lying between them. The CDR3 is CSARDRNRGRNSPLHF. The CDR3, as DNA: TGCAGTGCTAGAGACCGAAATAGGGGGAGGAATTCACCCCTCCACTTT.

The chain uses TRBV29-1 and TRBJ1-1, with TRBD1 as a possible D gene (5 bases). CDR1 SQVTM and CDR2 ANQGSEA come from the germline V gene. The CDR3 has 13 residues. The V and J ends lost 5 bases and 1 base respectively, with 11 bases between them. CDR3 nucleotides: TGCAGCGTTCAGCGGGACGCGAACACTGAAGCTTTCTTT. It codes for CSVQRDANTEAFF. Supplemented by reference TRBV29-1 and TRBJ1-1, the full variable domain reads SAVISQKPSRDICQRGTSLTIQCQVDSQVTMMFWYRQQPGQSLTLIATANQGSEATYESGFVIDKFPISRPNLTFSTLTVSNMSPEDSSIYLCSVQRDANTEAFFGQGTRLTVV.

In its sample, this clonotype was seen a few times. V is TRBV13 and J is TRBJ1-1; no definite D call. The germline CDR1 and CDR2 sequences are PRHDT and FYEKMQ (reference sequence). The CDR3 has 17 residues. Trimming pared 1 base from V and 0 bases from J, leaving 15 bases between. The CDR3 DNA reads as TGTGCCAGCAGCTTAGTTGGCAGCTCTATGATGAACACTGAAGCTTTCTTT. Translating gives CASSLVGSSMMNTEAFF.

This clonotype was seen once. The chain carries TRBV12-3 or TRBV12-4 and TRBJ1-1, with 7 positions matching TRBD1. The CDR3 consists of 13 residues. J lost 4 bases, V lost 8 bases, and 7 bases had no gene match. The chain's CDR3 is CASDTQGGTEAFF. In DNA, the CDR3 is TGTGCCAGCGACACTCAGGGGGGCACTGAAGCTTTCTTT.

CDR3 loop: CASSLARWDGETQYF. The CDR3 DNA follows: TGTGCCAGCAGCTTAGCGCGGTGGGACGGGGAGACCCAGTACTTC. This rearrangement joins TRBV7-9 to TRBJ2-5; TRBD1 or TRBD2 may be the D gene (5 bases each). Germline assignment: CDR1 SEHNR and CDR2 FQNEAQ (reference sequence). With 0 bases removed from V and 5 bases from J, the gap between germline ends came to 13 bases. The CDR3 is 15 amino acids.

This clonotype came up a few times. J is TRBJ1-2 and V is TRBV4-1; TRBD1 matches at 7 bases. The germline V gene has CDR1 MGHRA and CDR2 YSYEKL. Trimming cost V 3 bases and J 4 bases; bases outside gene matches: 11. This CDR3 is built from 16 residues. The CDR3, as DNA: TGCGCCAGCAGCCAGCCCAGACAGGGCCGGGGCTATGGCTACACCTTC. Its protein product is CASSQPRQGRGYGYTF.

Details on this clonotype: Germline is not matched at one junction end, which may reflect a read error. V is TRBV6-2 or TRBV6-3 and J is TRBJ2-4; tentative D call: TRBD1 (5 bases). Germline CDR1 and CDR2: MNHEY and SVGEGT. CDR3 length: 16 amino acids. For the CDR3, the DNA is TGTGCCAGCAGTTTTTCTCGCAAAGGGGCCAAAAACATTCAGCACTTC. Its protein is CASSFSRKGAKNIQHF.

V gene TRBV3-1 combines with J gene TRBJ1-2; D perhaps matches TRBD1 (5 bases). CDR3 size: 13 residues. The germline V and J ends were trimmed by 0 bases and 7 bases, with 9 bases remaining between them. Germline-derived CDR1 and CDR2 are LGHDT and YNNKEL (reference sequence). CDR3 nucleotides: TGTGCCAGCAGCCAAGACGTGGGGGGTGGCTACACCTTC. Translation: CASSQDVGGGYTF.

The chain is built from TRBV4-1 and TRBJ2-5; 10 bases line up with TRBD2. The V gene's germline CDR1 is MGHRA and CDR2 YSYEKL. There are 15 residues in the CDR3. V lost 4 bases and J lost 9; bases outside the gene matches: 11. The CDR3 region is CASSPQLERGGPQYF. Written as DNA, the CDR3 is TGCGCCAGCAGCCCCCAGTTGGAGCGGGGGGGCCCCCAGTACTTC.

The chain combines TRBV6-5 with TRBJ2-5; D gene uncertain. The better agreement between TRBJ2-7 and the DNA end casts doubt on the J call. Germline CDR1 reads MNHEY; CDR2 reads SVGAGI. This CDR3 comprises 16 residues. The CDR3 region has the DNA TGTGCCAGCAGTTACTCGAGTACGGATAGCTCCTACGAGCAGTACTTC. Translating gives CASSYSSTDSSYEQYF.

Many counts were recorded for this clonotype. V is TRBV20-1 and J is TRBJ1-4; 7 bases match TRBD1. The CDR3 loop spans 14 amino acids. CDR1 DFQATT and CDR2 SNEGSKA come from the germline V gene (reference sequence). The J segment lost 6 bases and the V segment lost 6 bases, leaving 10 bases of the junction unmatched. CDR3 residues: CSAINQGQDEKLFF. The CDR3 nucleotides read TGCAGTGCCATTAATCAAGGACAGGATGAAAAACTGTTTTTT.

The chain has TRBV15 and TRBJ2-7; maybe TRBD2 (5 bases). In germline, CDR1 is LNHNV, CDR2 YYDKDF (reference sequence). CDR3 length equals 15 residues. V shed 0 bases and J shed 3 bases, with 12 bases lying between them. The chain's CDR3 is CATSRESGIVYEQYF. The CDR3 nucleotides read TGTGCCACCAGCAGAGAGTCGGGAATCGTCTACGAGCAGTACTTC.

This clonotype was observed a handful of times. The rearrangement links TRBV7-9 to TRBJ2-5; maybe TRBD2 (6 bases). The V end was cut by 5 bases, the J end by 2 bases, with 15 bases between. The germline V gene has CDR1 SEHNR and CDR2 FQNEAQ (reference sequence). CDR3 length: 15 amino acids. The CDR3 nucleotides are TGTGCCAGCAGCAATAGGGGACTGCGACAAGAGACCCAGTACTTC. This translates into CASSNRGLRQETQYF.